This TCR beta chain stems from a study of blood T cell repertoires in COVID-19. Study at large: Acute-phase and convalescent COVID-19 samples originated in the United States, Italy and Spain.

There are 15 residues in the CDR3. Germline trimming cut 2 bases from V and 2 bases from J; bases unmatched to any gene: 3. CDR1 and CDR2 from the germline V gene are SGHDN and FVKESK. Produced via immunoSEQ multiplex PCR; TCRdb's table is partial and in-frame only. Among 95,000 to 110,000 clones, around 90% were seen once, and the ten largest hold less than 4.5%. The chain joins TRBV14 to TRBJ2-1, with TRBD1 identical over 7 bases. What was sequenced was peripheral blood. The sequence was obtained from a human donor in a cohort sampled during active COVID-19. CDR3 in DNA: TGTGCCAGCAGCCAAAACAGGGGCGCCTACAATGAGCAGTTCTTC. Translated: CASSQNRGAYNEQFF.